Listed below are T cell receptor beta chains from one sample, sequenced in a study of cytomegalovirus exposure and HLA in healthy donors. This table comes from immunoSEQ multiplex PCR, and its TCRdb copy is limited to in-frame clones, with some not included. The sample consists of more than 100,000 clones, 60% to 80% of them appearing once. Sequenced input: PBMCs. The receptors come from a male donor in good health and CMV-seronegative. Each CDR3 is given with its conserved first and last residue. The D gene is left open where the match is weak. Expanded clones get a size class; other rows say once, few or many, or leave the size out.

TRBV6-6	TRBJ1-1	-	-	CASSSQGLTEAFF	TGTGCCAGCAGCAGCCAGGGGCTCACTGAAGCTTTCTTT
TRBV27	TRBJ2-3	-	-	CASSFGGPTDTQYF	TGTGCCAGCAGTTTCGGGGGTCCCACAGATACGCAGTATTTT
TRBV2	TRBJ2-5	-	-	CASSVNGGETQYF	TGTGCCAGCAGTGTAAATGGAGGGGAGACCCAGTACTTC
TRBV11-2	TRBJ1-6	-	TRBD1	CASSSPGRGLHSPLHF	TGTGCCAGCAGCAGTCCAGGCAGGGGGCTGCACTCACCCCTCCACTTT
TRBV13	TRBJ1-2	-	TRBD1	CASSSGGTFNYGYTF	TGTGCCAGCAGTTCAGGGGGGACCTTTAACTATGGCTACACCTTC
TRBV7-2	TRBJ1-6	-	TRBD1	CASSLAGTGNNSPLHF	TGTGCCAGCAGCTTGGCCGGGACAGGAAATAATTCACCCCTCCACTTT
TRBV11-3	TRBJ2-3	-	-	CASSLDGARTDTQYF	TGTGCCAGCAGCTTAGATGGGGCCCGCACAGATACGCAGTATTTT
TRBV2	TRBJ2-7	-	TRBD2	CASKKRGGFYEQYF	TGTGCCAGCAAAAAGCGGGGGGGGTTTTACGAGCAGTACTTC
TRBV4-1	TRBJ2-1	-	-	CASSQDGYNEQFF	TGCGCCAGCAGCCAAGACGGCTACAATGAGCAGTTCTTC
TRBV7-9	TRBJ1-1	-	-	CASSSPRGSTNTEAFF	TGTGCCAGCAGCTCTCCCCGAGGTAGTACAAACACTGAAGCTTTCTTT
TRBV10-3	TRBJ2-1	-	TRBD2	CATAIERGGNEQFF	TGTGCCACCGCGATTGAGCGGGGGGGCAATGAGCAGTTCTTC
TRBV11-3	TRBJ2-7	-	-	CASSLPLTREGLYEQYF	TGTGCCAGCAGCTTACCCCTCACGAGGGAAGGGCTCTACGAGCAGTACTTC
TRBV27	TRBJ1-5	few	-	CASSFYSNQPQHF	TGTGCCAGCAGTTTTTATAGCAATCAGCCCCAGCATTTT
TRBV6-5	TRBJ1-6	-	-	CASSYRREGSPLHF	TGTGCCAGCAGTTATCGCAGGGAGGGTTCACCCCTCCACTTT
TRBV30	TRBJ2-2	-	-	CAWSGFNTGELFF	TGTGCCTGGAGCGGTTTTAACACCGGGGAGCTGTTTTTT
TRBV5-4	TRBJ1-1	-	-	CASSLVWAANTEAFF	TGTGCCAGCAGCTTGGTGTGGGCAGCTAACACTGAAGCTTTCTTT
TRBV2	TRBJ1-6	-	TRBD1	CASSELTGESSPLHF	TGTGCCAGCAGTGAGCTGACAGGGGAGAGTTCACCCCTCCACTTT
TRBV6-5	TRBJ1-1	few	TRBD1	CASSGTENTEAFF	TGTGCCAGCAGTGGGACAGAAAACACTGAAGCTTTCTTT
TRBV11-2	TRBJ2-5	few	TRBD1	CASSSMGQRAETQYF	TGTGCCAGCAGCTCGATGGGACAGCGCGCAGAGACCCAGTACTTC
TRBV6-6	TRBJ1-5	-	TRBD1	CASTLLLGTGNQPQHF	TGTGCCAGCACCCTCCTGCTCGGGACAGGGAATCAGCCCCAGCATTTT
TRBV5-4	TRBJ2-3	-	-	CASSLDTVGTSTDTQYF	TGTGCCAGCAGCTTGGACACTGTGGGGACAAGCACAGATACGCAGTATTTT
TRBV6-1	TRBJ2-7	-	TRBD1	CASIGQGVHEQYF	TGTGCCAGCATCGGACAGGGGGTCCACGAGCAGTACTTC
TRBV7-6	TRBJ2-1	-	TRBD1	CASSPGQIDEQFF	TGTGCCAGCAGCCCGGGACAGATAGATGAGCAGTTCTTC